The clone carrying this T cell receptor (beta chain) was seen more than once but under ten times. What it recognizes is unknown. The data belong to a study of T-cell memory formation after mild COVID-19. General study points: Cross-reactive memory apparently joined, as some responding clones appeared in pre-infection memory. From day 15 to 85, contracting clones were balanced between CD4 and CD8, whereas later expanders leaned toward CD4+.

TCR alpha and TCR beta cDNA libraries carrying sample barcodes and UMIs came from 5'RACE with constant-segment primers. TCRdb reprocessed the 5' RACE reads with MiXCR, giving one entry per CDR3 protein. The sample has about 200,000 distinct CDR3 sequences, around 19% seen once. The CDR3 is made up of 12 amino acids. This chain uses TRBV21-1 with TRBJ2-3. TRBV21-1 is tagged as a pseudogene. Material for sequencing was PBMCs or a T cell subset sorted from them (not recorded which). The TCR comes from an adult woman who had mild COVID-19 (a few samples of this study predate the infection). Cell type and time point are not known. For the CDR3, the DNA is TGTGCCAGCAGCGGGCAGTCAGATACGCAGTATTTT. The encoded protein is CASSGQSDTQYF.